These T cell receptor beta chains were read from a single sample in a study of cytomegalovirus exposure and HLA in healthy donors. Measured with immunoSEQ multiplex PCR; TCRdb has only the in-frame clones, and not every one. Of more than 90,000 clones listed, roughly 80% are singletons. The sample comprised PBMCs. The origin of the receptors is a man younger than 40 in good health and CMV-seropositive. Both conserved end residues are part of each CDR3. D genes are given only for firm matches. Size values are once, few and many counts, or a class for expanded clones, and some rows have none.

d_gene	j_gene	v_gene	abundance	CDR3aa	CDR3nt
TRBD1	TRBJ1-1	TRBV5-1	-	CASSFSGGQGASEAFF	TGCGCCAGCAGCTTCTCTGGCGGACAGGGGGCTTCTGAAGCTTTCTTT
TRBD1	TRBJ2-7	TRBV7-9	-	CASRPWTGGDYEQYF	TGTGCCAGCAGGCCTTGGACAGGGGGAGACTACGAGCAGTACTTC
TRBD1	TRBJ1-1	TRBV10-3	-	CAISESADRVNTEAFF	TGTGCCATCAGTGAGTCAGCGGACAGGGTGAACACTGAAGCTTTCTTT
-	TRBJ1-5	TRBV7-9	-	CASSLQGTMNQPQHF	TGTGCCAGCAGCTTGCAGGGGACAATGAATCAGCCCCAGCATTTT
TRBD1	TRBJ2-3	TRBV30	-	CAHGQGFTDTQYF	TGTGCTCACGGACAGGGATTCACAGATACGCAGTATTTT
-	TRBJ1-3	TRBV28	-	CASSSPRGAAGNTIYF	TGTGCCAGCAGTTCCCCGCGGGGGGCCGCTGGAAACACCATATATTTT
TRBD1	TRBJ2-3	TRBV29-1	-	CSAKDRATDTQYF	TGCAGCGCAAAGGACAGGGCCACAGATACGCAGTATTTT
TRBD1	TRBJ2-2	TRBV19	few	CASSVRTGGAVGTGELFF	TGTGCCAGTAGTGTGCGGACAGGGGGCGCGGTGGGCACCGGGGAGCTGTTTTTT
TRBD1	TRBJ1-2	TRBV10-3	-	CAISESRLRGLVANYGYTF	TGTGCCATCAGTGAGTCGCGGTTAAGGGGGCTAGTTGCTAACTATGGCTACACCTTC
-	TRBJ2-3	TRBV6-5	-	CASSLRQGSTDTQYF	TGTGCCAGCAGTTTGAGGCAGGGCAGCACAGATACGCAGTATTTT
-	TRBJ2-5	TRBV9	-	CASSPRGGEETQYF	TGTGCCAGCAGCCCTAGGGGGGGGGAAGAGACCCAGTACTTC
TRBD1	TRBJ2-1	TRBV19	-	CASSMGQGAHEQFF	TGTGCCAGTAGTATGGGGCAGGGGGCCCATGAGCAGTTCTTC
-	TRBJ1-2	TRBV6-1	-	CASSNKGLEAYGYTF	TGTGCCAGCAGTAATAAGGGACTAGAGGCCTATGGCTACACCTTC
-	TRBJ1-6	TRBV7-9	few	CASSGASSYNSPLHF	TGTGCCAGCAGTGGGGCATCCTCCTATAATTCACCCCTCCACTTT
-	TRBJ1-3	TRBV5-8	-	CASSLAVLSRNTIYF	TGTGCCAGCAGCTTAGCGGTCCTGAGTAGAAACACCATATATTTT
TRBD2	TRBJ2-3	TRBV9	-	CASSVAGGGTDTQYF	TGTGCCAGCAGCGTAGCCGGGGGGGGCACAGATACGCAGTATTTT
TRBD1	TRBJ2-1	TRBV7-3	-	CASSPPGQGANEQFF	TGTGCCAGCAGCCCCCCGGGACAGGGGGCCAATGAGCAGTTCTTC
-	TRBJ1-2	TRBV7-6	-	CASTGGYGYTF	TGTGCCAGCACGGGGGGCTATGGCTACACCTTC
-	TRBJ2-3	TRBV28	-	CASSSDSYTQYF	TGTGCCAGCAGTTCCGACTCTTATACGCAGTATTTT
TRBD1	TRBJ1-1	TRBV11-2	few	CASSPGQGAPEAFF	TGTGCCAGCAGTCCAGGACAGGGGGCACCTGAAGCTTTCTTT
-	TRBJ1-1	TRBV13	-	CASSVGGRAEAFF	TGTGCCAGCAGCGTAGGGGGGAGGGCTGAAGCTTTCTTT
-	TRBJ1-3	TRBV29-1	-	CSAGFTGNTIYF	TGCAGCGCAGGTTTTACTGGAAACACCATATATTTT
TRBD1	TRBJ2-7	TRBV5-4	-	CASSLGGTGGNSYF	TGTGCCAGCAGCTTGGGAGGGACAGGGGGCAATAGTTACTTC
-	TRBJ1-5	TRBV27	-	CASSLSSSNQPQHF	TGTGCCAGCAGTTTATCGAGTAGCAATCAGCCCCAGCATTTT
TRBD1	TRBJ1-6	TRBV6-5	-	CASSDSRGRGSLHF	TGTGCCAGCAGTGACTCCAGGGGGCGCGGATCCCTCCACTTT
-	TRBJ1-1	TRBV21-1	-	CAPLDRDMNTEAFF	TGTGCCCCTCTGGACAGAGACATGAACACTGAAGCTTTCTTT
-	TRBJ2-5	TRBV29-1	-	CSVRPSGSTFRETQYF	TGCAGCGTCCGCCCGAGCGGCTCGACCTTTAGAGAGACCCAGTACTTC
-	TRBJ1-2	TRBV5-6	-	CASSLISYGYTF	TGTGCCAGCAGCTTGATCAGCTATGGCTACACCTTC
TRBD1	TRBJ1-2	TRBV28	once	CASSPPPRDSYGYTF	TGTGCCAGCAGCCCTCCCCCTCGGGACAGCTATGGCTACACCTTC
TRBD2	TRBJ2-2	TRBV7-8	-	CASSFGLAGGIAGELFF	TGTGCCAGCAGCTTTGGACTAGCGGGAGGAATTGCCGGGGAGCTGTTTTTT
TRBD1	TRBJ1-6	TRBV7-9	-	CSSSSGGSGSPLHF	TGTTCCAGCAGCTCAGGGGGTAGCGGCTCACCCCTCCACTTT
TRBD1	TRBJ2-5	TRBV5-1	-	CASSAVTGGDGTQYF	TGCGCCAGCAGCGCCGTCACAGGGGGCGACGGGACCCAGTACTTC